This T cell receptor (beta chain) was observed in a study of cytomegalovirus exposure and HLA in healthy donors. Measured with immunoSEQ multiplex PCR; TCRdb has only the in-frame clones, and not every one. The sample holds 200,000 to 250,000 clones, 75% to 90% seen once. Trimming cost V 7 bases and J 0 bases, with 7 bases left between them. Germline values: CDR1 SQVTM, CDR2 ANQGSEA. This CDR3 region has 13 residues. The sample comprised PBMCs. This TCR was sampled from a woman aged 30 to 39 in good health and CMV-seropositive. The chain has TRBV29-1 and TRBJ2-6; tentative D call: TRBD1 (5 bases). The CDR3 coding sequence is TGCAGCGCCAGGGACTCTGGGGCCAACGTCCTGACTTTC. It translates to CSARDSGANVLTF.